This T cell receptor beta chain was captured in a study of siplizumab effects on memory and regulatory T cells. Findings and caveats of the study: No more than a minor fraction of alloreactive clones could be traced back to unstimulated subsets.

Comment on this clone: Its specificity is unknown.

The CDR3 extends over 13 amino acids. CDR1 and CDR2 from the germline V gene are SGHTA and FQGNSA. The J segment lost 3 bases and the V segment lost 5 bases, leaving 1 base of the junction unmatched. The assay was immunoSEQ multiplex PCR, and TCRdb's table has in-frame clones only and misses some. The data show more than 85,000 clones, approximately 90% seen once. The gene calls are TRBV7-2 and TRBJ1-5; 7 bases line up with TRBD1. Sequenced: CD4+ T cells sorted from blood. The origin of this receptor is a human donor in good health. CDR3 sequence reads: CASSDRVNQPQHF. The CDR3 DNA is TGTGCCAGCAGCGACAGGGTCAATCAGCCCCAGCATTTT.